This T cell receptor beta chain was captured in a study of CD8+ T cells in alopecia areata. For the study at large: Treatment with tofacitinib (6 to 18 months) was followed by 6 months off drug. The study, taken as a whole, reports: Under tofacitinib, numerous expanded lesional clonotypes remained detectable in scalp and blood. Normal skin contains resident alphabeta T cells, and these are also sequenced in scalp samples.

About this clone itself: Its antigen is undetermined.

As for treatment: oral pan-JAK inhibitor, 5-10 mg twice daily. PBMCs were stained for CD3, CD4 and CD8, and CD4+ and CD8+ T cells were sorted. V shed 5 bases and J shed 4 bases, with 22 bases lying between them. From germline, CDR1 is SGHTA and CDR2 FQGTGA. CDR3 length: 17 amino acids. After isolation, RNA underwent reverse transcription to generate cDNA as the sequencing template. The repertoire was sequenced with immunoSEQ multiplex PCR; TCRdb's copy has only in-frame clones and lacks some. The sample includes 200,000 or so clones, roughly 60% of them seen just once. The rearrangement joins TRBV7-3 to TRBJ2-3; maybe TRBD2 (7 bases). The sequences come from CD4+ T cells sorted from blood, collected at week 24, from a patient treated with tofacitinib. This receptor was identified in a human donor with alopecia areata. CDR3 region: CASSPKGERETADTQYF. DNA of the CDR3: TGTGCCAGCAGCCCGAAGGGGGAGCGGGAAACGGCAGATACGCAGTATTTT. Full variable domain (outside the CDR3, taken from reference TRBV7-3 and TRBJ2-3): GAGVSQTPSNKVTEKGKYVELRCDPISGHTALYWYRQSLGQGPEFLIYFQGTGAADDSGLPNDRFFAVRPEGSVSTLKIQRTERGDSAVYLCASSPKGERETADTQYFGPGTRLTVL.